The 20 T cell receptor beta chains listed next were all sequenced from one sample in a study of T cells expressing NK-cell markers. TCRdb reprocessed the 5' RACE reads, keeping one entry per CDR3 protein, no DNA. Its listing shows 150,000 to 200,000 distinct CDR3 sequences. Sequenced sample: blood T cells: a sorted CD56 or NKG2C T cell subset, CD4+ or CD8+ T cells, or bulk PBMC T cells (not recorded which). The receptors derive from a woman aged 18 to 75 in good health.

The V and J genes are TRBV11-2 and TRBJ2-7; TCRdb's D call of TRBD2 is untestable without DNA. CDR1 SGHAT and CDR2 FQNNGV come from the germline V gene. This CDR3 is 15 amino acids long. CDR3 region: CASSLTSGRAGEQYF.

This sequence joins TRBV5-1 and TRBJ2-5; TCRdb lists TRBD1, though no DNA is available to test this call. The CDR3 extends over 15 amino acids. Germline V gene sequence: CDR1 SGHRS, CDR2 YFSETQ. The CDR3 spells CASSLGDRNGETQYF.

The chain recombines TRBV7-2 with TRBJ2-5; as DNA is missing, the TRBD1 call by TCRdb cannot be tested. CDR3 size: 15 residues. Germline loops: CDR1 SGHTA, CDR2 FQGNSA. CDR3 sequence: CASSPRTGAFGTQYF.

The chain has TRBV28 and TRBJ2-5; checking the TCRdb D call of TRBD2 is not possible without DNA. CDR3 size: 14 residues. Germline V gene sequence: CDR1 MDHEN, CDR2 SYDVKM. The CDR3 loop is CASSPPSGGETQYF.

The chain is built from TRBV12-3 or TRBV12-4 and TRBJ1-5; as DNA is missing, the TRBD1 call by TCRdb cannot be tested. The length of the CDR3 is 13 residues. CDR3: CASGGQGGKPQHF.

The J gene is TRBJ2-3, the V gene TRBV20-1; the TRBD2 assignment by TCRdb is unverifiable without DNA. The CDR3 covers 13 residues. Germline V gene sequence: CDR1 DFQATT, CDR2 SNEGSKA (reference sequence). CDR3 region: CSAVSGSTDTQYF.

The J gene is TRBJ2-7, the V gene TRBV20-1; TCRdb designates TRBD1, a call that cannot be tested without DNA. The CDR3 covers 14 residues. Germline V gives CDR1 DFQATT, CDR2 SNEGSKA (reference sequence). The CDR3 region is CSAGGGQGSYEQYF.

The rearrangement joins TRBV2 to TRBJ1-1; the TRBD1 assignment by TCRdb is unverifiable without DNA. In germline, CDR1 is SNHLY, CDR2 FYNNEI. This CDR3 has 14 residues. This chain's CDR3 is CASSVGGLNTEAFF.

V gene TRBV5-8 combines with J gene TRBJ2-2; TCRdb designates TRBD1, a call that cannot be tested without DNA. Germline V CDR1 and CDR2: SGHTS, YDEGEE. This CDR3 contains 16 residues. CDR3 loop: CASSLLSGAYTGELFF.

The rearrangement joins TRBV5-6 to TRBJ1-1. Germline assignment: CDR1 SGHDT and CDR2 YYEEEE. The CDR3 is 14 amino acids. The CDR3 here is CASSSSFPNTEAFF.

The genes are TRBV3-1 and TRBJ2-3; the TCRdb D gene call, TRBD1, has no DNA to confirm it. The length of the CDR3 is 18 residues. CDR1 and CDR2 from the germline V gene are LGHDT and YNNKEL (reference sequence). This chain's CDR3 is CASSQSLRQGETTDTQYF.

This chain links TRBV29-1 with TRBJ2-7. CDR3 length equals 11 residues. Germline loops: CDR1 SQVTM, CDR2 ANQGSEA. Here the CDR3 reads CSVVTAYEQYF.

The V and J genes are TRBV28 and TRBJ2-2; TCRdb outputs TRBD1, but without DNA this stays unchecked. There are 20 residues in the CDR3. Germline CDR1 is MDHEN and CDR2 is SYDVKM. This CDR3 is CASSSRVLGTVKGVTGELFF.

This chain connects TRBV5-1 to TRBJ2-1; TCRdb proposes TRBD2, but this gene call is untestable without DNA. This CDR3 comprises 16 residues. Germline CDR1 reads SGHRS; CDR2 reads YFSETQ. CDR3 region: CASSTARSTSIYEQFF.

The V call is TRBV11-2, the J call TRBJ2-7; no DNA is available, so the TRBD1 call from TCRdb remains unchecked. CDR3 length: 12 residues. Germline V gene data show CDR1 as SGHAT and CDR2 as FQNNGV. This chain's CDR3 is CASSLDRDEQYF.

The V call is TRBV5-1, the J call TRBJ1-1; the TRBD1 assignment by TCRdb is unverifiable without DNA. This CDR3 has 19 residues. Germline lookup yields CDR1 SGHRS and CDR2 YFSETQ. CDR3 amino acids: CASSLYDGQYLRMNTEAFF.

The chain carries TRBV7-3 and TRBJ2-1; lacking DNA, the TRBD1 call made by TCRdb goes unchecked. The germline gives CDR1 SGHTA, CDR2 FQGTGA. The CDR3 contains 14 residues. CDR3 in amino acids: CASSLNRGGKEQFF.

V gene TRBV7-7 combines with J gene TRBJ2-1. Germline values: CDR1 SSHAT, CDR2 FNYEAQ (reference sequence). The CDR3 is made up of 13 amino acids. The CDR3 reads CASSAGAGGEQFF.

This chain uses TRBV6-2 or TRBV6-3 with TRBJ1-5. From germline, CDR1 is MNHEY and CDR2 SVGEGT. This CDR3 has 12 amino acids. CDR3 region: CASSYRERPQHF.

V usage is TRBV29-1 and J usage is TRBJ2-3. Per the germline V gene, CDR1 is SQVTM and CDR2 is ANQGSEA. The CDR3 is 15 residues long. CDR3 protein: CSVPPVFSSTDTQYF.